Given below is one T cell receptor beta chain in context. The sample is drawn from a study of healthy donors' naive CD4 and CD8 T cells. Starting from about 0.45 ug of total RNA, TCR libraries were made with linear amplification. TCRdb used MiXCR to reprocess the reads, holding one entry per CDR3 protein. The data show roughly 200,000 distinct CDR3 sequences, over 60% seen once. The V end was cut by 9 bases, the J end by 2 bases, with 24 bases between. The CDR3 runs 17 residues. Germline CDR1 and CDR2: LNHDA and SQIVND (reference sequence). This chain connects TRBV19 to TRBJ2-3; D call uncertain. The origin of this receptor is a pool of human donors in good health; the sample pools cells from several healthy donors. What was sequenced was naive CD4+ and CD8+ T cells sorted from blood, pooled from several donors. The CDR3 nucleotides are TGTGCCAGCGGAACCTGGGCGGTCGTCGGGTACACAGATACGCAGTATTTT. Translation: CASGTWAVVGYTDTQYF.